This T cell receptor (beta chain) emerged from a study of cytomegalovirus exposure and HLA in healthy donors. Study context: One earlier analysis, a look at 180 million or so T cells, found approximately 120 million unique TCR beta sequences. Whole-study findings and limits: In most subjects, TCR beta sequences reportedly gave accurate predictions of HLA-A and HLA-B alleles. TCR beta V- and J-gene trimming was later associated with a missense DCLRE1C variant.

The CDR3 covers 10 residues. V was clipped by 7 bases and J by 7 bases, with 6 bases between them. CDR1 SGDLS and CDR2 YYNGEE come from the germline V gene. This clone was observed a few times. Its cognate antigen is unknown. The PCR employed 60 Vbeta primers together with 13 Jbeta primers. The data were produced by immunoSEQ multiplex PCR, yet TCRdb's version contains in-frame clones alone and is incomplete. Here the sample spans around 190,000 clones, approximately 9.5% being singletons. Healthy donors of bone marrow made up the group. The rearrangement joins TRBV9 to TRBJ2-1; a possible D gene is TRBD2 (5 bases). This receptor was taken from a woman younger than 45 in good health and CMV-seropositive. The sequencing sample was made of PBMCs. CDR3 DNA sequence: TGTGCCAGCGAGGGTAATGAGCAGTTCTTC. It encodes CASEGNEQFF.